What follows are 8 T cell receptor beta chains derived from one specimen sequenced in a study of CD8+ T cells in alopecia areata. Isolated RNA was reverse transcribed into cDNA used as the sequencing template. Profiled with immunoSEQ multiplex PCR; TCRdb holds only in-frame clones, not every one. This table has 65,000 to 75,000 clones, about half appearing once. The specimen was CD8+ T cells sorted from blood, collected at week 0. All receptors derive from a human donor with alopecia areata.

The V gene is TRBV11-2, the J gene TRBJ2-7; D possibly corresponds to TRBD2 (6 bases). This CDR3 is built from 15 residues. The ends were cut back, 5 bases at V and 5 bases at J, with 19 bases in the middle. Germline-derived CDR1 and CDR2 are SGHAT and FQNNGV. DNA for the CDR3: TGTGCCAGCAGCCCGTATGGGACTTCGCCCCACGAGCAGTACTTC. This sequence encodes CASSPYGTSPHEQYF.

The rearrangement joins TRBV19 to TRBJ1-2; D uncertain. Trimming took off 10 bases at V and 8 bases at J, with 14 bases between the two ends. The CDR3 sequence is 11 residues long. Germline V CDR1 and CDR2: LNHDA, SQIVND (reference sequence). DNA of the CDR3: TGTGCCACCCCCACGGCGGACGGCTACACCTTC. It is translated as CATPTADGYTF.

This clone was seen more than once but under ten times. The chain has TRBV4-1 and TRBJ1-1; the D gene is possibly TRBD1 (5 bases). V shed 3 bases and J shed 2 bases, with 13 bases lying between them. Per the germline V gene, CDR1 is MGHRA and CDR2 is YSYEKL. This CDR3 contains 15 residues. The CDR3 sequence is CASSHPGGGNTEAFF. CDR3 bases: TGCGCCAGCAGCCACCCAGGCGGGGGTAACACTGAAGCTTTCTTT.

The gene calls are TRBV4-3 and TRBJ2-3; D not resolved. Per germline, CDR1 LGHNA and CDR2 YSLEER. The ends were cut back, 2 bases at V and 3 bases at J, with 6 bases in the middle. There are 13 residues in the CDR3. The CDR3 DNA reads as TGCGCCAGCAGCCAACGCAGAACAGATACGCAGTATTTT. This sequence encodes CASSQRRTDTQYF.

The chain has TRBV4-1 and TRBJ2-5; 11 positions agree with TRBD1. Unmatched junction bases numbered 8, after V lost 4 bases and J lost 4 bases. Germline V gene lookup returns CDR1 MGHRA and CDR2 YSYEKL. The CDR3 has 16 residues. For the CDR3, the DNA is TGCGCCAGCAGCCGAGGGCGGACAGGGGGCAGAGAGACCCAGTACTTC. Amino acid sequence: CASSRGRTGGRETQYF.

V is TRBV13 and J is TRBJ1-2; 8 bases agree with TRBD1. The V and J ends lost 5 bases and 4 bases, in that order; junction bases with no gene match: 6. The CDR3 is made up of 14 amino acids. Germline V gene lookup returns CDR1 PRHDT and CDR2 FYEKMQ (reference sequence). CDR3 sequence reads: CASSPGGPIYGYTF. CDR3 in DNA: TGTGCCAGCAGCCCAGGGGGCCCGATCTATGGCTACACCTTC.

The chain combines TRBV7-6 with TRBJ2-2; D unresolved. Germline V CDR1 and CDR2: SGHVS, FNYEAQ. V lost 0 bases to trimming and J lost 2 bases, with 10 bases between them. CDR3 size: 16 residues. CDR3 sequence reads: CASSLAHQRNTGELFF. CDR3 nucleotides: TGTGCCAGCAGCTTAGCGCACCAGCGAAACACCGGGGAGCTGTTTTTT.

This clone was observed a few times. The rearrangement uses TRBV7-2 and TRBJ2-7; D is undetermined. V was cut by 6 bases and J by 6 bases, with 12 bases left in between. This CDR3 is 12 amino acids long. Germline assignment: CDR1 SGHTA and CDR2 FQGNSA. CDR3 sequence: CASSNLGIEQYF. CDR3 bases: TGTGCCAGCAGTAACCTGGGGATCGAGCAGTACTTC.